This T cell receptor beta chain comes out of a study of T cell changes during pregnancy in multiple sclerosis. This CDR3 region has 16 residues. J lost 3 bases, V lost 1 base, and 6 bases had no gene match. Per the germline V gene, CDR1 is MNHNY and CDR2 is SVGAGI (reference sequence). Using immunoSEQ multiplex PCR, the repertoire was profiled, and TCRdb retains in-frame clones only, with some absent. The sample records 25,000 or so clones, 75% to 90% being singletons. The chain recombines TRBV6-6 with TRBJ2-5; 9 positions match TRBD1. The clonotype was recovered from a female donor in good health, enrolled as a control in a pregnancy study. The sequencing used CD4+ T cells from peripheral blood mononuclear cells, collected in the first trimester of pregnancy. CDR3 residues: CASSYWGQGLKETQYF. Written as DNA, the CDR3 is TGTGCCAGCAGTTACTGGGGACAGGGCTTAAAAGAGACCCAGTACTTC.